Following are 3 T cell receptor gamma chains from one sample sequenced in a study of gamma delta lymphoproliferative disorders and STAT genes. Sequencing used genomic DNA taken from PBMCs of patients and controls. TCRdb reran clone calling via CATT on the multiplex PCR reads. The sample includes about 1,800 gamma-chain clones, over 15% seen only once; the top ten take 33%. Sequences were obtained from blood. The receptors were sampled from a human donor in good health.

About this clone: No DNA is shown, since the ends of the CDR3 on it are uncertain; the CDR3 is the one TCRdb lists. V gene assignment gives TRGV10, but the J gene was left uncalled. TRGV10 carries the ORF label, with uncertain function. Inclusive of both ends, the CDR3 amounts to 21 amino acids. CDR3 in amino acids: CAAWDYLSTIIRNSLAVEQHF.

This clone was seen at least ten times. V usage is TRGV4 and J usage is TRGJ1 or TRGJ2. The J gene, not given by TCRdb, was assigned here from a germline match of the nucleotide sequence. The length of the CDR3 is 11 residues. J was trimmed by 3 bases and V by 6 bases; bases with no gene match: 2. Germline V gene lookup returns CDR1 EGSTGY and CDR2 YDSYTSSV. CDR3 bases: TGTGCCACCTGGCCTTATTATAAGAAACTCTTT. It codes for CATWPYYKKLF.

Notes on this clone: The protein that TCRdb holds for this DNA derives from a much larger clone and differs from the translated DNA at residue 4, which likely indicates a read error; the protein shown here is translated from the DNA. The chain carries TRGV11 and TRGJ1 or TRGJ2. The J gene was not available in TCRdb and was assigned here by matching the DNA to germline segments. TRGV11 is recorded as an ORF, its role being uncertain. CDR3 length: 15 residues. DNA for the CDR3: TGTGCCTGCCGGATTAGGCACGAGGTCGATTATAAGAAACTCTTT. This sequence encodes CACRIRHEVDYKKLF.